The 14 T cell receptor beta chains in this list originate from one sample, sequenced in a study of technical replicates of blood from a handful of donors. Only in-frame clones appear in the TCRdb table, and some are missing; sequencing was by immunoSEQ multiplex PCR. The table has some 77,000 clones, 65% to 90% seen once. The sample comprised PBMCs. Receptors were obtained from a human donor in good health. Some clones in this sample may be carry-over from other donors' samples.

The rearrangement uses TRBV6-6 and TRBJ2-7, with 8 bases fitting TRBD1. The CDR3 loop spans 13 amino acids. Germline CDR1 is MNHNY and CDR2 is SVGAGI (reference sequence). J gave up 3 bases and V 6 bases, and 4 bases lay outside the gene matches. CDR3 sequence reads: CASRTGEGYEQYF. The DNA of the CDR3 is TGTGCCAGCAGGACAGGGGAAGGCTACGAGCAGTACTTC.

J is TRBJ2-5 and V is TRBV9, with 7 bases matching TRBD1. Germline lookup yields CDR1 SGDLS and CDR2 YYNGEE. V lost 3 bases and J lost 1; bases outside the gene matches: 6. This CDR3 comprises 15 residues. CDR3 protein: CASSAGWDSQETQYF. CDR3 in DNA: TGTGCCAGCAGCGCAGGGTGGGACAGCCAAGAGACCCAGTACTTC.

The chain is built from TRBV10-3 and TRBJ2-7; D is perhaps TRBD2 (6 bases). The germline V and J ends were trimmed by 0 bases and 9 bases, with 15 bases remaining between them. CDR1 is ENHRY, CDR2 SYGVKD, per germline. This CDR3 has 14 amino acids. In nucleotides, the CDR3 is TGTGCCATCAGTGAGTCCGGCGGGACGCCCGCGCAGTACTTC. As protein: CAISESGGTPAQYF.

The chain carries TRBV14 and TRBJ1-2; no clear D. CDR1 is SGHDN, CDR2 FVKESK, per germline. The V end was cut by 1 base, the J end by 8 bases, with 17 bases between. The CDR3 sequence is 15 residues long. This CDR3 reads CASSQGGGRSQGYTF. DNA of the CDR3: TGTGCCAGCAGCCAAGGAGGCGGCCGTAGTCAAGGCTACACCTTC.

The chain couples TRBV14 to TRBJ2-3; the D gene is possibly TRBD2 (5 bases). The CDR3 spans 13 residues. V lost 6 bases, J lost 4 bases, and 11 bases lay in between. Germline values: CDR1 SGHDN, CDR2 FVKESK. The CDR3: CASSPRGADTQYF. DNA of the CDR3: TGTGCCAGCAGTCCCCGGGGTGCAGATACGCAGTATTTT.

V and J are TRBV7-6 and TRBJ2-1; TRBD2 matches 7 bases. J was trimmed by 4 bases and V by 0 bases; bases with no gene match: 15. Germline V gene lookup returns CDR1 SGHVS and CDR2 FNYEAQ. The CDR3 has 19 amino acids. CDR3: CASSLASRGFPRGYNEQFF. The CDR3 DNA is TGTGCCAGCAGCTTAGCTTCGCGGGGGTTCCCCAGAGGATACAATGAGCAGTTCTTC.

V gene TRBV6-5 combines with J gene TRBJ2-1; TRBD1 matches 9 bases. CDR3 size: 15 residues. Per germline, CDR1 MNHEY and CDR2 SVGAGI. V trimming: 2 bases; J trimming: 3 bases; junction bases outside the gene matches: 2. The CDR3 bases are TGTGCCAGCAGTTACGTGGGACAGGGCTACAATGAGCAGTTCTTC. This translates into CASSYVGQGYNEQFF.

In nucleotides, the CDR3 is TGTGCCAGCAGCTTAATAGGCTGGGGCCAGCCCCAGCATTTT. This gives the protein CASSLIGWGQPQHF. This rearrangement joins TRBV11-2 to TRBJ1-5, with D possibly TRBD1 on 5 matching bases. Germline lookup yields CDR1 SGHAT and CDR2 FQNNGV. V was trimmed by 2 bases and J by 7 bases, leaving 12 bases between them. The CDR3 totals 14 residues.

The chain links TRBV10-3 to TRBJ2-1; TRBD2 is a possible D gene (5 bases). The CDR3 is made up of 16 amino acids. Trimming stripped 2 bases from V and 3 bases from J, with 14 bases between. Germline CDR1 ENHRY, CDR2 SYGVKD. CDR3 DNA sequence: TGTGCCATCAGTGAGGGGAGTGTACTAGACTACAATGAGCAGTTCTTC. Amino acids: CAISEGSVLDYNEQFF.

The chain combines TRBV7-3 with TRBJ2-7; 8 bases map to TRBD2. The CDR3 loop spans 14 amino acids. Trimming at V came to 4 bases and at J to 4 bases, leaving 6 bases not matched to a gene. Per germline, CDR1 SGHTA and CDR2 FQGTGA. The CDR3 protein is CASSSGSGSYEQYF. The DNA of the CDR3 is TGTGCCAGCAGCTCCGGGAGCGGGAGTTACGAGCAGTACTTC.

CDR3: CASSPRASEAFF. CDR3 coding DNA: TGTGCCAGCAGCCCCCGAGCAAGTGAAGCTTTCTTT. V is TRBV14 and J is TRBJ1-1; unclear D gene. V lost 4 bases and J 7 bases, leaving 10 bases between the germline ends. Germline loops: CDR1 SGHDN, CDR2 FVKESK. The CDR3 runs 12 residues.

The rearrangement links TRBV5-5 to TRBJ2-5; D unclear. The germline V gene has CDR1 SGHKS and CDR2 YYEKEE (reference sequence). This CDR3 is built from 17 residues. The V end was cut by 4 bases, the J end by 5 bases, with 24 bases between. CDR3: CASSPLPPLHTGETQYF. In DNA, the CDR3 is TGTGCCAGCAGCCCTCTTCCGCCGCTCCACACCGGGGAGACCCAGTACTTC.

Comment on this clone: The germline gene is not matched at one end of the junction; a read error may be the cause. The genes are TRBV2 and TRBJ1-6; no clear D. The CDR3 is made up of 13 amino acids. Germline CDR1 reads SNHLY; CDR2 reads FYNNEI. CDR3 sequence: CASRAYIGSYYNF. CDR3 DNA sequence: TGTGCCAGCAGAGCCTATATCGGGTCCTATTATAACTTT.

J is TRBJ1-5 and V is TRBV11-2; weak D call: TRBD1 (6 bases). Germline CDR1 SGHAT, CDR2 FQNNGV. V lost 4 bases, J lost 2 bases, and 18 bases lay in between. The CDR3 spans 17 residues. In DNA, the CDR3 is TGTGCCAGCAGCTATAGTTCAGGGGTAGGTGGCAATCAGCCCCAGCATTTT. Amino acid sequence: CASSYSSGVGGNQPQHF.